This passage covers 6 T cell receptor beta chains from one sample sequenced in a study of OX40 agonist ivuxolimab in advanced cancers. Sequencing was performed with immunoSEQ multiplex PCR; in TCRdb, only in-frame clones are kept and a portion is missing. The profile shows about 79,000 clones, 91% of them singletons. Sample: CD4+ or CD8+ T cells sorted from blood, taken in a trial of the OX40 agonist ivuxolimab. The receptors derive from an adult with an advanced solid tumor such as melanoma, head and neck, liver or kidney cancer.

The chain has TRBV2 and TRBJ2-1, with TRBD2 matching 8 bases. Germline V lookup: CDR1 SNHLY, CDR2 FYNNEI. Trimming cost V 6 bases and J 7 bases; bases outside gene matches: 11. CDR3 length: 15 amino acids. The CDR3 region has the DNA TGTGCCAGCAGGGGTGGACTCCCGGGAGGGAATGAGCAGTTCTTC. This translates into CASRGGLPGGNEQFF.

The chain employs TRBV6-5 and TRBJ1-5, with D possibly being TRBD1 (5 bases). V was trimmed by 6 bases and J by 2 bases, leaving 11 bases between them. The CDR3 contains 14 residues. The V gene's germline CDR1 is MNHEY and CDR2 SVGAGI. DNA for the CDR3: TGTGCCAGCAGGTTGTCAGGGCGCAATCAGCCCCAGCATTTT. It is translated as CASRLSGRNQPQHF.

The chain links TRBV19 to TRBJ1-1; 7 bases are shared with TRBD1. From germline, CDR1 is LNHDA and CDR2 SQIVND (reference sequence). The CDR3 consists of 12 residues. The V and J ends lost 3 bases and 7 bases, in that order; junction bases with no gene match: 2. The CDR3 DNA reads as TGTGCCAGTAGTATCCGGGACAGTGAAGCTTTCTTT. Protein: CASSIRDSEAFF.

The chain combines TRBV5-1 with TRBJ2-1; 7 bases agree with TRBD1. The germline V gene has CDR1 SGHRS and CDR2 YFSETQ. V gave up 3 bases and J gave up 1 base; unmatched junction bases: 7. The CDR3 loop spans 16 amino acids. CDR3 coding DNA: TGCGCCAGCAGCTATGGGGACAGCTATTCCTACAATGAGCAGTTCTTC. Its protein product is CASSYGDSYSYNEQFF. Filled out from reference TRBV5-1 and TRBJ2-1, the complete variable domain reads KAGVTQTPRYLIKTRGQQVTLSCSPISGHRSVSWYQQTPGQGLQFLFEYFSETQRNKGNFPGRFSGRQFSNSRSEMNVSTLELGDSALYLCASSYGDSYSYNEQFFGPGTRLTVL.

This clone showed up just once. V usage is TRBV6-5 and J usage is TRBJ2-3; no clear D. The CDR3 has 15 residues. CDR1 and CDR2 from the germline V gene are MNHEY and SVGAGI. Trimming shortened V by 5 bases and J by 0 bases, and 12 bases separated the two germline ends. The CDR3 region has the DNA TGTGCCAGCAGTCTGCTCTCAGCGAGCACAGATACGCAGTATTTT. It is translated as CASSLLSASTDTQYF.

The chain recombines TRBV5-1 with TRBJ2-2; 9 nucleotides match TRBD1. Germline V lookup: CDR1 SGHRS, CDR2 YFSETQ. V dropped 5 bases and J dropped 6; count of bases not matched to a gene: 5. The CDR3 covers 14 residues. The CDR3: CASRMGQGAGELFF. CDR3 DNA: TGCGCCAGCAGAATGGGACAGGGAGCCGGGGAGCTGTTTTTT. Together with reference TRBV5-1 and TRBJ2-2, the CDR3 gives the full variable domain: KAGVTQTPRYLIKTRGQQVTLSCSPISGHRSVSWYQQTPGQGLQFLFEYFSETQRNKGNFPGRFSGRQFSNSRSEMNVSTLELGDSALYLCASRMGQGAGELFFGEGSRLTVL.